This T cell receptor (beta chain) stems from a study of patients and donors after allogeneic stem cell transplantation (dated by TCRdb to 2018 to 2021). This clonotype was detected only a few times. It has no known antigen specificity. Base-call qualities are not available, and no considerably larger clone is one nucleotide away. CDR3 length: 15 amino acids, cysteine to phenylalanine. Left in the record is the CDR3 DNA by itself, 45 bases read in frame from the first base. From the germline V gene, CDR1 is SGDLS and CDR2 is YYNGEE. After removal of 3 bases from V and 4 bases from J, the junction retains 7 bases not matched to a gene. The method behind the library was RT-PCR. Instrument used: NextSeq 550. TCRdb handled the public reads itself, with Q25 trimming in fastp and clone calling in MiXCR, and kept productive beta chains. Each CDR3 protein appears once, grouped with its most common genes and DNA. For this sample the table gives about 960,000 distinct CDR3 sequences, of which more than 15% were detected only once. The biggest ten clones account for roughly 6% of the sample.

Sequenced sample: blood, either unsorted or a sorted T cell fraction (not recorded which). This receptor was identified in a human donor who was either an allogeneic HSCT recipient or a stem cell or donor lymphocyte infusion donor (not recorded which). It is not recorded whose cells these are; they may come from a transplant donor. The receptor chain draws on TRBV9 and TRBJ2-7; TRBD1 matches 10 bases in the middle. The nucleotides are TGTGCCAGCAGCGCCGGGACAGGGGAAGGTTACGAGCAGTACTTC. Translation gives CASSAGTGEGYEQYF.